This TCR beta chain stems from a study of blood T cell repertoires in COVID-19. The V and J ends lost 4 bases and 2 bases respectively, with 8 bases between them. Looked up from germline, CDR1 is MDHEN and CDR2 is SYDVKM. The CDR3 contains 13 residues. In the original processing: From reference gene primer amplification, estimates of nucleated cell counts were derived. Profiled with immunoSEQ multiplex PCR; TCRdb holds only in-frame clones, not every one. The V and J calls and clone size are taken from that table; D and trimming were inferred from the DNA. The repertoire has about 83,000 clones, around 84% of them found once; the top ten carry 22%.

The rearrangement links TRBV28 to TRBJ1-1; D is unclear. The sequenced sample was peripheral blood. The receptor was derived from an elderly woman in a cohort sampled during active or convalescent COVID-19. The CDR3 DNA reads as TGTGCCAGCAGTTACGCGATTAACACTGAAGCTTTCTTT. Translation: CASSYAINTEAFF.